The 30 T cell receptor beta chains in this list originate from one sample, sequenced in a study of molecular identifiers for immune sequencing clone quantification. TCRdb redid the calling of the PCR reads with MiXCR, one entry per CDR3 protein. This table has around 89,000 distinct CDR3 sequences, roughly 19% appearing once. The sample was naive CD8+ T cells from blood, with Jurkat cell RNA spiked in. Subset in this sample: FACS-sorted CD8+CD4-CCR7+CD45RA+ naive T cells. The receptors were sampled from a human donor in good health. Some libraries in this study had Jurkat cell RNA spiked in.

This clonotype was detected ten times or more. The chain links TRBV9 to TRBJ1-1; 8 positions agree with TRBD1. V trimming: 4 bases; J trimming: 5 bases; junction bases outside the gene matches: 4. Looked up from germline, CDR1 is SGDLS and CDR2 is YYNGEE. The CDR3 is made up of 13 amino acids. CDR3 protein: CASSITGGTEAFF. The CDR3 nucleotides read TGTGCCAGCAGCATTACAGGGGGGACTGAAGCTTTCTTT. The variable domain in full, with the rest retrieved from reference TRBV9 and TRBJ1-1, is DSGVTQTPKHLITATGQRVTLRCSPRSGDLSVYWYQQSLDQGLQFLIQYYNGEERAKGNILERFSAQQFPDLHSELNLSSLELGDSALYFCASSITGGTEAFFGQGTRLTVV.

There are many counts of this clonotype. V and J are TRBV24-1 and TRBJ2-2; D perhaps matches TRBD2 (6 bases). V gave up 6 bases and J gave up 6 bases, with 13 bases separating them. The germline gives CDR1 KGHDR, CDR2 SFDVKD. This CDR3 has 14 residues. CDR3 coding DNA: TGTGCCACCAGTCGCACGGGAGCCCCCGGGGAGCTGTTTTTT. This translates into CATSRTGAPGELFF.

This chain links TRBV3-1 with TRBJ2-2; D remains unclear. The germline CDR1 and CDR2 sequences are LGHDT and YNNKEL (reference sequence). CDR3 length equals 17 residues. Trimming shortened V by 1 base and J by 1 base, and 13 bases separated the two germline ends. The CDR3 nucleotides read TGTGCCAGCAGCCAAGTCTCCGGGTCAAAGAACACCGGGGAGCTGTTTTTT. Its protein is CASSQVSGSKNTGELFF. Drawing the rest from reference TRBV3-1 and TRBJ2-2, the complete variable domain is DTAVSQTPKYLVTQMGNDKSIKCEQNLGHDTMYWYKQDSKKFLKIMFSYNNKELIINETVPNRFSPKSPDKAHLNLHINSLELGDSAVYFCASSQVSGSKNTGELFFGEGSRLTVL.

This clonotype has at least ten counts. The chain links TRBV20-1 to TRBJ2-1; D is possibly TRBD2 (6 bases). Germline assignment: CDR1 DFQATT and CDR2 SNEGSKA (reference sequence). The ends were cut back, 7 bases at V and 5 bases at J, with 9 bases in the middle. The CDR3 runs 11 residues. CDR3 bases: TGCAGTGGTAGCGGAAACAATGAGCAGTTCTTC. Its protein is CSGSGNNEQFF.

This clonotype was counted ten times or more. This CDR3 is CASSPPDSFIGYTF. The CDR3 bases are TGTGCCAGCAGTCCTCCCGACAGTTTTATTGGCTACACCTTC. This chain joins TRBV12-3 or TRBV12-4 and TRBJ1-2; perhaps TRBD1 as D (5 bases). This CDR3 is built from 14 residues. The germline V and J ends were trimmed by 5 bases and 7 bases, with 17 bases remaining between them.

Remarks on this clonotype: At one end, the junction sequence differs from germline, possibly due to a read error. Here the CDR3 reads CAGSQDGTRYSNQPQHF. CDR3 coding DNA: TGCGCCGGCAGCCAAGATGGTACAAGATATAGCAATCAGCCCCAGCATTTT. The chain couples TRBV4-3 to TRBJ1-5; D is ambiguous. Germline loops: CDR1 LGHNA, CDR2 YSLEER. The CDR3 totals 17 residues.

This clonotype has a count of ten or more. The chain uses TRBV29-1 and TRBJ2-5; D uncertain. This CDR3 region has 13 residues. Trimming removed 4 bases from V and 5 bases from J, with 14 bases in between. In germline, CDR1 is SQVTM, CDR2 ANQGSEA. Written as DNA, the CDR3 is TGCAGCGTTGGTCTACTCGGCGACGAGACCCAGTACTTC. Protein product: CSVGLLGDETQYF.

Comment on this clonotype: A read error may be the cause here, since a much bigger clone is one base away. The chain couples TRBV28 to TRBJ2-7; 7 bases align to TRBD2. Germline V gives CDR1 MDHEN, CDR2 SYDVKM. This CDR3 comprises 12 residues. J lost 8 bases, V lost 8 bases, and 9 bases had no gene match. The CDR3 reads CASGLVYSKQYF. CDR3 DNA: TGTGCCAGCGGACTAGTTTATTCCAAGCAGTACTTC.

Details on this clonotype: A much larger clone lies a single base off, so this may be a read error. The chain couples TRBV10-3 to TRBJ2-7, with D possibly matching TRBD2 (6 bases). The CDR3 runs 15 residues. Looked up from germline, CDR1 is ENHRY and CDR2 is SYGVKD. Written as DNA, the CDR3 is TGTGCCATCGGTGAGTCGCGGGATTCATCCTACGAGCAGTACTTC. Protein: CAIGESRDSSYEQYF.

On this clonotype: A much larger clone is a single base away; this may be a read error. The chain has TRBV20-1 and TRBJ2-1; D is undetermined. The CDR3 extends over 13 amino acids. CDR1 is DFQATT, CDR2 SNEGSKA, per germline (reference sequence). CDR3 coding DNA: TGCAGTGCTAGAGACGGGCTCTACAATAAGCAGTTCTTC. Translated: CSARDGLYNKQFF.

This clonotype appeared many times. This chain joins TRBV12-3 or TRBV12-4 and TRBJ1-1, with D possibly matching TRBD1 (5 bases). Trimming stripped 6 bases from V and 2 bases from J, with 16 bases between. The CDR3 runs to 15 residues. For the CDR3, the DNA is TGTGCCAGCAGCCTGCTGACCGGGGGAAACACTGAAGCTTTCTTT. Its protein product is CASSLLTGGNTEAFF.

In its sample, this clonotype was seen many times. The rearrangement uses TRBV29-1 and TRBJ2-7, with TRBD2 matching 9 bases. CDR3 length: 15 amino acids. The trim removed 2 bases at V and 2 bases at J, leaving 7 bases unmatched. Germline V gene data show CDR1 as SQVTM and CDR2 as ANQGSEA. DNA of the CDR3: TGCAGCGTTGAACTAGCGGGGAAATTAACCTACGAGCAGTACTTC. Residues: CSVELAGKLTYEQYF.

There are many counts of this clonotype. V usage is TRBV15 and J usage is TRBJ2-2; possible D gene TRBD2, 5 bases. Per the germline V gene, CDR1 is LNHNV and CDR2 is YYDKDF (reference sequence). The CDR3 runs 12 residues. V was pared by 8 bases and J by 3 bases, with 7 bases between. The CDR3 is CATLGDTGELFF. As DNA, the CDR3 is TGTGCCACCCTCGGGGACACCGGGGAGCTGTTTTTT.

With regard to this clonotype: This may arise from a read error, as a much more abundant clone is one base away. The chain links TRBV7-9 to TRBJ2-7, with 7 bases aligning to TRBD1. Germline CDR1 is SEHNR and CDR2 is FQNEAQ (reference sequence). The CDR3 has 14 amino acids. The chain's CDR3 is CASSPPDRYYERYF. The CDR3 DNA reads as TGTGCCAGCAGCCCTCCGGACAGGTACTACGAGCGGTACTTC.

This clonotype appeared many times. V gene TRBV2 combines with J gene TRBJ2-1; 13 bases are shared with TRBD2. This CDR3 comprises 14 residues. V trimming: 8 bases; J trimming: 4 bases; junction bases outside the gene matches: 2. Germline CDR1 SNHLY, CDR2 FYNNEI. CDR3 nucleotides: TGTGCCAGCGGGACTAGCGGGGTTTACAATGAGCAGTTCTTC. Encoded protein: CASGTSGVYNEQFF.

This clonotype has a count of ten or more. V gene TRBV2 combines with J gene TRBJ2-1; 7 nucleotides match TRBD2. V was clipped by 4 bases and J by 3 bases; unmatched bases: 3. Germline CDR1 and CDR2: SNHLY and FYNNEI. The length of the CDR3 is 14 residues. For the CDR3, the DNA is TGTGCCAGCAGTGGGCTAGCGGTCTACAATGAGCAGTTCTTC. It codes for CASSGLAVYNEQFF.

This clonotype was counted many times. The chain employs TRBV28 and TRBJ2-7; D is undetermined. Trimming shortened V by 7 bases and J by 5 bases, and 12 bases separated the two germline ends. Germline CDR1 is MDHEN and CDR2 is SYDVKM. The CDR3 has 12 residues. The DNA for the CDR3 is TGTGCCAGCAATGACATAGCTAACGAGCAGTACTTC. Its protein is CASNDIANEQYF.

In regard to this clonotype: A read error is possible here, since a much larger clone lies one base away. Here the CDR3 DNA reads TGCGCCAGCAGCGACCCTGGCGGGAGGGCCATCAATGAGCAGTTCTTC. Protein sequence: CASSDPGGRAINEQFF. This chain joins TRBV5-1 and TRBJ2-1, with 9 nucleotides matching TRBD2. Looked up from germline, CDR1 is SGHRS and CDR2 is YFSETQ. The junction had 11 bases not matched to a gene; V was cut back by 4 bases and J by 6 bases. The CDR3 runs 16 residues.

The sample holds many counts of this clonotype. The chain uses TRBV5-4 and TRBJ2-7, with D possibly TRBD2 on 6 matching bases. From germline, CDR1 is SGHNT and CDR2 YYREEE (reference sequence). Trimming shortened V by 0 bases and J by 2 bases, and 9 bases separated the two germline ends. This CDR3 has 14 residues. The CDR3 here is CASSLAGATYEQYF. The CDR3 region has the DNA TGTGCCAGCAGCTTGGCGGGAGCCACCTACGAGCAGTACTTC. Variable domain in full (rest from reference TRBV5-4 and TRBJ2-7): ETGVTQSPTHLIKTRGQQVTLRCSSQSGHNTVSWYQQALGQGPQFIFQYYREEENGRGNFPPRFSGLQFPNYSSELNVNALELDDSALYLCASSLAGATYEQYFGPGTRLTVT.

This clonotype came up a few times. The V gene is TRBV28, the J gene TRBJ2-7; 7 bases are a match to TRBD1. Trimming took 6 bases from V and 1 from J; bases not matched to a gene: 9. In germline, CDR1 is MDHEN, CDR2 SYDVKM. The CDR3 has 15 residues. This chain's CDR3 is CASRQPGTVSYEQYF. The CDR3 DNA reads as TGTGCCAGCAGACAACCCGGGACAGTATCCTACGAGCAGTACTTC.

This clonotype was found once. V gene TRBV11-2 combines with J gene TRBJ2-1; D not certain. Germline CDR1 SGHAT, CDR2 FQNNGV. Trimming stripped 1 base from V and 12 bases from J, with 7 bases between. The CDR3 covers 11 residues. Here the CDR3 DNA reads TGTGCCAGCAGCTTAGTGGATTTGCAGTTCTTC. It specifies CASSLVDLQFF.

This clonotype was found a few times. A much larger clonotype is one base distant, so this may be a read error. The genes are TRBV9 and TRBJ1-1; 7 bases align to TRBD1. Germline-derived CDR1 and CDR2 are SGDLS and YYNGEE. The CDR3 is 14 amino acids. The CDR3 coding sequence is TGTGCCAGCAACGTAGGAGAGGGGGCCACTGAAGCTTTCTTT. This codes for CASNVGEGATEAFF.

The rearrangement uses TRBV27 and TRBJ2-3; D not resolved. Matching the DNA end better, TRBJ1-5 makes the J call doubtful. The CDR3 spans 11 residues. Looked up from germline, CDR1 is MNHEY and CDR2 is SMNVEV (reference sequence). The CDR3 reads CASSFSDTQHF. The CDR3, as DNA: TGTGCCAGCAGTTTTTCAGATACGCAGCATTTT.

This clonotype was counted many times. The chain combines TRBV29-1 with TRBJ1-1; 8 bases map to TRBD1. Germline CDR1 SQVTM, CDR2 ANQGSEA. CDR3 size: 13 residues. V lost 5 bases, J lost 8 bases, and 10 bases stayed unmatched. The CDR3 loop is CSVQRTGSPEAFF. The DNA of the CDR3 is TGCAGCGTTCAGAGGACAGGGTCCCCGGAAGCTTTCTTT. Drawing the rest from reference TRBV29-1 and TRBJ1-1, the complete variable domain is SAVISQKPSRDICQRGTSLTIQCQVDSQVTMMFWYRQQPGQSLTLIATANQGSEATYESGFVIDKFPISRPNLTFSTLTVSNMSPEDSSIYLCSVQRTGSPEAFFGQGTRLTVV.

The CDR3 DNA is TGTGCCAGCAGCCCCACGGGACAGGGGCTCTACAATGAGCAGTTCTTC. Translating it yields CASSPTGQGLYNEQFF. The genes are TRBV11-3 and TRBJ2-1; 10 bases line up with TRBD1. V lost 5 bases and J lost 3; bases outside the gene matches: 7. Germline V gives CDR1 SGHNT, CDR2 YENEEA. The CDR3 runs to 16 residues.

Remarks on this clonotype: This could be a read error, since a much larger clone is one nucleotide away. The chain has TRBV9 and TRBJ1-2; possible D gene TRBD1, 5 bases. This CDR3 is built from 13 residues. Germline V lookup: CDR1 SGDLS, CDR2 YYNGEE. The CDR3 region is CASGVDSDYGYTF. The CDR3 nucleotides read TGTGCCAGCGGCGTCGACAGTGACTATGGCTACACCTTC.

This clonotype was counted many times. This chain uses TRBV3-1 with TRBJ2-7; no definite D call. The CDR3 runs 12 residues. The germline V and J ends were trimmed by 0 bases and 4 bases, with 4 bases remaining between them. The germline CDR1 and CDR2 sequences are LGHDT and YNNKEL (reference sequence). CDR3 DNA sequence: TGTGCCAGCAGCCAAGACTCATACGAGCAGTACTTC. Amino acids: CASSQDSYEQYF.

About this clonotype: One junction end does not reproduce the germline sequence, and a read error may be involved. This rearrangement joins TRBV2 to TRBJ2-1; D is uncertain. Germline-derived CDR1 and CDR2 are SNHLY and FYNNEI. The CDR3 is 15 residues long. The chain's CDR3 is CASSESPMPYNELFF. The CDR3 DNA is TGTGCCAGCAGTGAATCGCCAATGCCCTACAATGAGCTGTTCTTC.

Worth noting for this clonotype: This could be a read error, since a much larger clone is one nucleotide away. The chain recombines TRBV6-1 with TRBJ2-7; 9 positions match TRBD2. The V segment lost 7 bases and the J segment 6 bases; nucleotides outside the gene matches: 7. This CDR3 contains 13 residues. CDR1 and CDR2 from the germline V gene are MNHNS and SASEGT. Here the CDR3 DNA reads TGTGCCAGCACGGGTAGCGGGAGACCCGAGCAGTACTTC. As protein: CASTGSGRPEQYF.

This clonotype was counted ten times or more. This rearrangement joins TRBV5-1 to TRBJ2-1; D unresolved. Trimming cost V 0 bases and J 0 bases, with 10 bases left between them. The CDR3 is made up of 16 amino acids. Germline CDR1 is SGHRS and CDR2 is YFSETQ. In DNA, the CDR3 is TGCGCCAGCAGCTTGGGAAGCGCGAGCTCCTACAATGAGCAGTTCTTC. Residues: CASSLGSASSYNEQFF.